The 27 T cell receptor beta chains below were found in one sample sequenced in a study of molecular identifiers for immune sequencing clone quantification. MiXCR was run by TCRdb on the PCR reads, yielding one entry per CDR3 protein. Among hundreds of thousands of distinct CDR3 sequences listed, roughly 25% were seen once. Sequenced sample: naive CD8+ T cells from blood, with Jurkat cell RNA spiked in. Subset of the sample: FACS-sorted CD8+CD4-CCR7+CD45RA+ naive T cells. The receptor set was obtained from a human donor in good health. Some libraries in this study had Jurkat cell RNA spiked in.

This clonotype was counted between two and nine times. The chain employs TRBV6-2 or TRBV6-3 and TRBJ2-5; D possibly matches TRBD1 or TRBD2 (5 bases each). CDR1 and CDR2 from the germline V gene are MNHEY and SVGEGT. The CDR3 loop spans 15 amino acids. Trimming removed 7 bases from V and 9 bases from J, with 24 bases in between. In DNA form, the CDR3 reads TGTGCCAGCACTTATACCCGGGACGGAGAATTGTCCCAGTACTTC. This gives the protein CASTYTRDGELSQYF.

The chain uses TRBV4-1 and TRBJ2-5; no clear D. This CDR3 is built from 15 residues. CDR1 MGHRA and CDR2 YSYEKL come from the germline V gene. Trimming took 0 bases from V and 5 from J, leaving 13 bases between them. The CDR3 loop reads CASSQETITLETQYF. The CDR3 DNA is TGCGCCAGCAGCCAAGAGACGATCACGTTGGAGACCCAGTACTTC.

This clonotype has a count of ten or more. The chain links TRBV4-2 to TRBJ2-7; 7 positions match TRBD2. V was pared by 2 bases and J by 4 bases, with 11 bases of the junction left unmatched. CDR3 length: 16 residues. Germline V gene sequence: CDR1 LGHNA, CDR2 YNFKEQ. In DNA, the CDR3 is TGTGCCAGCAGCCAATTGGAAGGACTAGTGCGTTACGAGCAGTACTTC. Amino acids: CASSQLEGLVRYEQYF.

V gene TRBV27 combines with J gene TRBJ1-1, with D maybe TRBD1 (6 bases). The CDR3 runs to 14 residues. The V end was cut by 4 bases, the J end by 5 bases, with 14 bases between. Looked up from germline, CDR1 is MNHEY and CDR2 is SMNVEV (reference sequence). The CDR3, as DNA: TGTGCCAGCAGTTATGGGGGCGGGTCGACTGAAGCTTTCTTT. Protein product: CASSYGGGSTEAFF.

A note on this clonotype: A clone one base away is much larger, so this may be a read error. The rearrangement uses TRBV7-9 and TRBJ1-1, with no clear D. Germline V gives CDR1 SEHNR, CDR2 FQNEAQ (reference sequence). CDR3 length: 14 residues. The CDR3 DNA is TGTGCCAGCAGCCTATACATAAGTGGCACTGGAGCTTTCTTT. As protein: CASSLYISGTGAFF. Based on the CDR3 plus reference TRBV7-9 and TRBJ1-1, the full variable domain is DTGVSQNPRHKITKRGQNVTFRCDPISEHNRLYWYRQTLGQGPEFLTYFQNEAQLEKSRLLSDRFSAERPKGSFSTLEIQRTEQGDSAMYLCASSLYISGTGAFFGQGTRLTVV.

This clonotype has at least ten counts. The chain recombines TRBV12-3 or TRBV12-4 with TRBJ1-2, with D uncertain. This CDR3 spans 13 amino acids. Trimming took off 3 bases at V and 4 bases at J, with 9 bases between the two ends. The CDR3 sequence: CASSLKALYGYTF. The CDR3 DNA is TGTGCCAGCAGTTTGAAGGCACTCTATGGCTACACCTTC.

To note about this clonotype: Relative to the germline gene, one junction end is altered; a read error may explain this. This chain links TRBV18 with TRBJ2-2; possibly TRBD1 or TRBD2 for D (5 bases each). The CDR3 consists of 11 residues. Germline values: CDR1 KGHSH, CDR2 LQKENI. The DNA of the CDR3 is TGTGCCAGCTCGCAGGGATGGGAGCTGCTTTTT. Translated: CASSQGWELLF.

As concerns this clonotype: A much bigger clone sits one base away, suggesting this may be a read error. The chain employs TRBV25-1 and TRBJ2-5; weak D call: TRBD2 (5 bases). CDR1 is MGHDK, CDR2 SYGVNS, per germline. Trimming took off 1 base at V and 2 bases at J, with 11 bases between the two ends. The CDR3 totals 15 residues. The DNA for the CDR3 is TGTGCCAGCAGTGAATCGATGGACTCACAAGAGACCCAGTACTTC. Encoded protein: CASSESMDSQETQYF.

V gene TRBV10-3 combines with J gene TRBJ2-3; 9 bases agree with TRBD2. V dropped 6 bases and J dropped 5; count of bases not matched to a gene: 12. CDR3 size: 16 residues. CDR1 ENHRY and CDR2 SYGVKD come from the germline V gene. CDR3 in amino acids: CAISDPGTSSGDTQYF. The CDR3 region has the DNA TGTGCCATCAGCGACCCCGGGACTAGCTCCGGAGATACGCAGTATTTT.

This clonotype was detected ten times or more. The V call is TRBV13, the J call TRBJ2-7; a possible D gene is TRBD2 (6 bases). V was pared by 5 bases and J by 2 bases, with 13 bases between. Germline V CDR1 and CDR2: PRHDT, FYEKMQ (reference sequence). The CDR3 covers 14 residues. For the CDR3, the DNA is TGTGCCAGCAGCGTTAGCGGTCCGCCCTACGAGCAGTACTTC. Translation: CASSVSGPPYEQYF.

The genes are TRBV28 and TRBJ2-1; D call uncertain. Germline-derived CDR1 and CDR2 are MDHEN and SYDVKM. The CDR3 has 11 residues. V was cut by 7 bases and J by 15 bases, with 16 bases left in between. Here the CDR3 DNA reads TGTGCCAGCACCCACTCTGGGGTGCGGTTCTTC. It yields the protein CASTHSGVRFF.

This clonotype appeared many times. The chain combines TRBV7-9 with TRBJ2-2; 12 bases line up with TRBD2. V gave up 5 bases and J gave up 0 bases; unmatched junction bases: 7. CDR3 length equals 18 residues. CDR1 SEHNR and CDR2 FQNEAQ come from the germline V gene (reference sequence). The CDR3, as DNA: TGTGCCAGCAGCGCAACTAGCGGGAGGCACGCGAACACCGGGGAGCTGTTTTTT. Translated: CASSATSGRHANTGELFF.

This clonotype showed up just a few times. The CDR3 loop reads CATSVAAHNEQFF. The CDR3 DNA reads TGTGCCACCAGTGTGGCAGCGCACAATGAGCAGTTCTTC. The rearrangement joins TRBV24-1 to TRBJ2-1; no firm D call. V was clipped by 5 bases and J by 5 bases, with 9 bases between them. Germline assignment: CDR1 KGHDR and CDR2 SFDVKD. This CDR3 is 13 amino acids long.

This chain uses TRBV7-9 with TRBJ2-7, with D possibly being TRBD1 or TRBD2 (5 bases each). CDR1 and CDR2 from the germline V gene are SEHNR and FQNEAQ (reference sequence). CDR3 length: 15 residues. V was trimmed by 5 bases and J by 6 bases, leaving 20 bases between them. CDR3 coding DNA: TGTGCCAGCAGCCGGGACCCCTTTCTCTTGGGCGAGCAGTACTTC. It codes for CASSRDPFLLGEQYF.

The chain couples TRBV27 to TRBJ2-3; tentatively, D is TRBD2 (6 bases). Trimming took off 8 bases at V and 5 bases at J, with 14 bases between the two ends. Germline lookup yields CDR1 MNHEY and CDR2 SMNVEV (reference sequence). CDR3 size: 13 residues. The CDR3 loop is CASPSGLLDTQYF. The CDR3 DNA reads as TGTGCCAGCCCGAGCGGGCTCCTAGATACGCAGTATTTT.

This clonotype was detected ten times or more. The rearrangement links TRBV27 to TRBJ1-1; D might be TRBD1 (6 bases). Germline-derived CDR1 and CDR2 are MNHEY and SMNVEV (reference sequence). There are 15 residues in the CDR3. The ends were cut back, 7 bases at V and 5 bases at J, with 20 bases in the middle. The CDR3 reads CASNPRGGLGTEAFF. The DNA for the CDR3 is TGTGCCAGCAACCCAAGGGGGGGATTGGGGACTGAAGCTTTCTTT.

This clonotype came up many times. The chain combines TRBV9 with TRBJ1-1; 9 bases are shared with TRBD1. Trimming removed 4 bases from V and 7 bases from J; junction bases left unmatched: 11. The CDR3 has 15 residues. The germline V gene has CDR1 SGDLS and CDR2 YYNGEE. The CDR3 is CASSPHGGQGYEAFF. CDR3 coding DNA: TGTGCCAGCAGCCCACACGGGGGACAGGGATATGAAGCTTTCTTT.

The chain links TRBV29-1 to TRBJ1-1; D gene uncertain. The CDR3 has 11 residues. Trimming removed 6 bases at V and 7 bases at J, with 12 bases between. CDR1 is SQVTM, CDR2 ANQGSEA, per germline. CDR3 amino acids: CSVRKLSEAFF. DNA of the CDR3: TGCAGCGTACGAAAGCTGAGTGAAGCTTTCTTT.

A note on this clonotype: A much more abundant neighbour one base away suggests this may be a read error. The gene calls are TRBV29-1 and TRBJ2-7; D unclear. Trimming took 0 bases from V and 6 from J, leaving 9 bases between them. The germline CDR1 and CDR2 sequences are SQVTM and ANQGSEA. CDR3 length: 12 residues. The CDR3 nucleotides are TGCAGCGTTGAAGAAGTCGGGTTCGAGCAGTACTTC. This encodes CSVEEVGFEQYF.

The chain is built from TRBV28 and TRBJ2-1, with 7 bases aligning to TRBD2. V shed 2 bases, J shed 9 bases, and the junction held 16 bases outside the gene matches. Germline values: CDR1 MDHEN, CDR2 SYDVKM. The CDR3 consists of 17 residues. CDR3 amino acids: CASSLPRGEGGQVEQFF. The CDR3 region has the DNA TGTGCCAGCAGTTTACCCCGGGGCGAGGGAGGGCAGGTTGAGCAGTTCTTC.

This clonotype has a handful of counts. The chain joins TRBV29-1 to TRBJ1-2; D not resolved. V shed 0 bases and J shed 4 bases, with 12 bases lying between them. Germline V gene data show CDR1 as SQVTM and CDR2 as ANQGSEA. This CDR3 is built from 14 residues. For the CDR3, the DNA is TGCAGCGTTGAAGATCTCTTAATAATCTATGGCTACACCTTC. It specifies CSVEDLLIIYGYTF.

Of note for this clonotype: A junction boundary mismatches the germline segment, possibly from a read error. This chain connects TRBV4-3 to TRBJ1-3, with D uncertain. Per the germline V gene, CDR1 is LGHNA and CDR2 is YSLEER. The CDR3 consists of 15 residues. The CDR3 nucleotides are TGCGCCAGCATCCAAGATACCTCCTCTGGAAACACCATATATTTT. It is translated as CASIQDTSSGNTIYF.

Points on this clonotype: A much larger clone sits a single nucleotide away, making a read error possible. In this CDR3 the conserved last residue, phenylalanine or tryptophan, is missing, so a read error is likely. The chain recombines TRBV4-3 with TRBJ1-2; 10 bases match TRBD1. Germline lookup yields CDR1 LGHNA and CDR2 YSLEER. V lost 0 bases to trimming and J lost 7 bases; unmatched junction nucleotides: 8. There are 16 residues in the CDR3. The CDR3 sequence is CASSQDRRQGAGGYTY. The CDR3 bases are TGCGCCAGCAGCCAAGATAGGAGACAGGGGGCCGGTGGCTACACCTAC.

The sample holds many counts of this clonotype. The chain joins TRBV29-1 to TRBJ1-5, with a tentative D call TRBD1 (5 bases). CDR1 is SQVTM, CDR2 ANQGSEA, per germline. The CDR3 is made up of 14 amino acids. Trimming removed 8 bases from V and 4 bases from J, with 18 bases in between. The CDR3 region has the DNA TGCAGCCCTGGGACCCGCAAGACGAATCAGCCCCAGCATTTT. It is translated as CSPGTRKTNQPQHF.

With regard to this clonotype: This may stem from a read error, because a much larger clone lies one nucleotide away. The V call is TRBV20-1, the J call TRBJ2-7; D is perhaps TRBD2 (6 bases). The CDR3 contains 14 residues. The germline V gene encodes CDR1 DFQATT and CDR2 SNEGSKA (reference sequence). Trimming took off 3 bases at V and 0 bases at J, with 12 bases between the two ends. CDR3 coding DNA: TGCAGTGCTAGTTTTGCGGGGAACTCCTACGAGCAGTACTTC. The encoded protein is CSASFAGNSYEQYF.

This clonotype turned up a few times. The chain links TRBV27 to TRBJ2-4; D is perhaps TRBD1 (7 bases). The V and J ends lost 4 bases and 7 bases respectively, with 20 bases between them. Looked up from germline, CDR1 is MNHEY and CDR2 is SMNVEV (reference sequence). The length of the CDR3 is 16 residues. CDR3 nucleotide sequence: TGTGCCAGCAGTTGGGGAGGATTACAGGGGATGAACATTCAGTACTTC. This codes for CASSWGGLQGMNIQYF.

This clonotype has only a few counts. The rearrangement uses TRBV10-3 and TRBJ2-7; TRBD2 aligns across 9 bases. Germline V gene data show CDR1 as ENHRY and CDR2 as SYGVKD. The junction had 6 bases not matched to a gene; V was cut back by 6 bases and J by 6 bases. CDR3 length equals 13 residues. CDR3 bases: TGTGCCATCAGGGGACTAGCCCCTGCCGAGCAGTACTTC. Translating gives CAIRGLAPAEQYF.